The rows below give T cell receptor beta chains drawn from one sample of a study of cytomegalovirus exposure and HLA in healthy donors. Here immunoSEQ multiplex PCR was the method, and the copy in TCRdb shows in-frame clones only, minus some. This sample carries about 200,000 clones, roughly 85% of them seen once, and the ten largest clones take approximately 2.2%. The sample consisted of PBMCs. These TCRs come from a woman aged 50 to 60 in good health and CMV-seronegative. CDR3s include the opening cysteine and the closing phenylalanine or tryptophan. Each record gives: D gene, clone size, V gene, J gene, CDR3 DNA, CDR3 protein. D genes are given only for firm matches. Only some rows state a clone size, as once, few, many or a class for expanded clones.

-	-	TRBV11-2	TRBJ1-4	TGTGCCAGCAGCTGGAGGCTTAATGAAAAACTGTTTTTT	CASSWRLNEKLFF
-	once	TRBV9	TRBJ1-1	TGTGCCAGCAGCGTAGAAGGGGTTGCCACTGAAGCTTTCTTT	CASSVEGVATEAFF
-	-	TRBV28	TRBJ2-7	TGTGCCAGCAGTCCCCCAGAGGTATACGAGCAGTACTTC	CASSPPEVYEQYF
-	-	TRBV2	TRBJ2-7	TGTGCCAGCAGGCTCTCTCCGGGACTCCAGGCGCAGCAGTACTTC	CASRLSPGLQAQQYF
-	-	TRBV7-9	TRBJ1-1	TGTGCCAGCAGCTTAGACGGCGGTCTGAACCCTTTCTTT	CASSLDGGLNPFF
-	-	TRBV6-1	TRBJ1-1	TGTGCCAGCAGTGAAGTCGGAGTCACTGAAGCTTTCTTT	CASSEVGVTEAFF
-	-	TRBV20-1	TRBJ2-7	TGCAGTGCTGGGCTAAATTACGAGCAGTACTTC	CSAGLNYEQYF
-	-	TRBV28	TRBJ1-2	TGTGCCAGCAGTCCCATTCCGGGGGGCTATGGCTACACCTTC	CASSPIPGGYGYTF
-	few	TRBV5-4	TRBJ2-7	TGTGCCAGCAGCTTGCCTAATTCCTACGAGCAGTACTTC	CASSLPNSYEQYF
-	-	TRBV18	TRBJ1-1	TGTGCCAGCTCACCCCATGCGGGGGATACTGAAGCTTTCTTT	CASSPHAGDTEAFF
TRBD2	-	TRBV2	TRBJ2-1	TGTGCCAGCAGTACCGAGGTTAGCGGGATTGGGTATGAGCAGTTCTTC	CASSTEVSGIGYEQFF
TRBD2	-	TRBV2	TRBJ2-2	TGTGCCAGCAGTGAGATCGGGAGGGCCCTCAGGCACACCGGGGAGCTGTTTTTT	CASSEIGRALRHTGELFF
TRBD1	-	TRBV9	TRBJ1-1	TGTGCCAGCAGCGTAGGGACAGGGGGGAACACTGAAGCTTTCTTT	CASSVGTGGNTEAFF
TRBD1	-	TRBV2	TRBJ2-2	TGTGCCAAAGGGGGCTTAGGGAACACCGGGGAGCTGTTTTTT	CAKGGLGNTGELFF
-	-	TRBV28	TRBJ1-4	TGTGCCAGCAGTTTAAGAGGGGGTCTCCGTGAAAAACTGTTTTTT	CASSLRGGLREKLFF
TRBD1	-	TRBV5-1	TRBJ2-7	TGCGCCAGCAGCTACGGGTATGGCAAGTTACAGGGGACCTACGAGCAGTACTTC	CASSYGYGKLQGTYEQYF
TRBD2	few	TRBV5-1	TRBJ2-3	TGCGCCAGCAGCAGTACTAGCGCAAGCACAGATACGCAGTATTTT	CASSSTSASTDTQYF
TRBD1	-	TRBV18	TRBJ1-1	TGTGCCAGCTCACCGGACAGGGGGAACACTGAAGCTTTCTTT	CASSPDRGNTEAFF
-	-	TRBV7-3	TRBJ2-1	TGTGCCAGAGGGGTTCGGTCGAACCCATCTCTCAATGAGCAGTTCTTC	CARGVRSNPSLNEQFF
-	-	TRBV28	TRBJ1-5	TGTGCCAGCAGTGGTACCGTCGGGCCCCAGCATTTT	CASSGTVGPQHF
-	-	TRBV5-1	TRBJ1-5	TGCGCCAGCAGCTTGGAAGGGGGTAATCAGCCCCAGCATTTT	CASSLEGGNQPQHF
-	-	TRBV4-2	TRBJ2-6	TGTGCCAGCAGCCAGGCGGGACCGAGCTCTGGGGCCAACGTCCTGACTTTC	CASSQAGPSSGANVLTF
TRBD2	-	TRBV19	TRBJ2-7	TGTGCCAGTACCCCCGGAGGTGGGCTAGCGGGAGTGAGCGAGCAGTACTTC	CASTPGGGLAGVSEQYF
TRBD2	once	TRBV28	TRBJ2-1	TGTGCCAGCGGGCCTTATGGGGAGGGAGACAATGAGCAGTTCTTC	CASGPYGEGDNEQFF
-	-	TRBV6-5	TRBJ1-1	TGTGCCAGCAGTAGGGGGGGAACTGAAGCTTTCTTT	CASSRGGTEAFF
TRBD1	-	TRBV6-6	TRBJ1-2	TGTGCCAGCAATGTACAGGGGAGCGTTAACTATGGCTACACCTTC	CASNVQGSVNYGYTF
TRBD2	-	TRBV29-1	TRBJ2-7	TGCAGCGTTGAGGGGGGGATCAACGAGCAGTACTTC	CSVEGGINEQYF
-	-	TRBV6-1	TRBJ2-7	TGTGCCAGCAGTCCCCGTGGCCGTCCTACGGGGGAGCAGTACTTC	CASSPRGRPTGEQYF
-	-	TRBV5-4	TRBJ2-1	TGTGCCAGCAGCTCGTTTTTGACAGGCCTGACTTACAATGAGCAGTTCTTC	CASSSFLTGLTYNEQFF
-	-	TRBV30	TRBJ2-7	TGTGCCTGGAGTGTCCCACCTCCAGGGTCCATACTCTCCTACGAGCAGTACTTC	CAWSVPPPGSILSYEQYF
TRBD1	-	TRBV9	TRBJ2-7	TGTGCCAGCAGCGTAGCTCTAGGGGGCAGCTCCTACGAGCAGTACTTC	CASSVALGGSSYEQYF
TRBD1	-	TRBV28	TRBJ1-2	TGTGCCAGCAGTTTTCTCCTCCCGGGACAGGGAGGCTCTAACTATGGCTACACCTTC	CASSFLLPGQGGSNYGYTF
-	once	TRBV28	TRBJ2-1	TGTGCCAGCAAACCAACTCAGGGGAGCTACAATGAGCAGTTCTTC	CASKPTQGSYNEQFF
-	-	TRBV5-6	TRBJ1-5	TGTGCCAGCAGCCTTAAAGGGGAGGCGGGTCAGCCCCAGCATTTT	CASSLKGEAGQPQHF
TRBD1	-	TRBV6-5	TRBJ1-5	TGTGCCAGCAGCACCCACAGGGGGAATCAGCCCCAGCATTTT	CASSTHRGNQPQHF
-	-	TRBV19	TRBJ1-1	TGTGCCAGTAGTGAACAGGGTCGCACTGAAGCTTTCTTT	CASSEQGRTEAFF
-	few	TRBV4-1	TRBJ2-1	TGCGCCAGCAGCCAAGGTAGTGAGCAGTTCTTC	CASSQGSEQFF
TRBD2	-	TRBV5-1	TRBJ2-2	TGCGCCAGCAGCTGGACTAGCGGGATCATTACCGGGGAGCTGTTTTTT	CASSWTSGIITGELFF
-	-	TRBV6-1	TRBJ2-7	TGTGCCAGCAGTCAGACGGGAACGCGCCGCGTGCAGTACTTC	CASSQTGTRRVQYF
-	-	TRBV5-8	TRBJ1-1	TGTGCCAGCAGCTCACCTTTTGTAGGGGCACCGAACACTGAAGCTTTCTTT	CASSSPFVGAPNTEAFF
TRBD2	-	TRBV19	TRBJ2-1	TGTGCCAGTAGTAGAGTAGGGAGCGGGAGCTCCTACAATGAGCAGTTCTTC	CASSRVGSGSSYNEQFF
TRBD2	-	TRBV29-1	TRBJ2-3	TGCAGCGTTGAAGCTTCTAGCGGGACGGGAGATACGCAGTATTTT	CSVEASSGTGDTQYF
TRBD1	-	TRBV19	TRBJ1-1	TGTGCCAGTAGTAGCTCGAGGACAGGGGCCCTTCTTAGAGAAGCTTTCTTT	CASSSSRTGALLREAFF
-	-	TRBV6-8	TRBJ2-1	TGTGCCAGCAGTTACTCGATAATCAGCGAACCGACCTACAATGAGCAGTTCTTC	CASSYSIISEPTYNEQFF
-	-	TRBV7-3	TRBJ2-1	TGTGCCAGCAGCTTATCCGGGTCCTGGGATGAGCAGTTCTTC	CASSLSGSWDEQFF
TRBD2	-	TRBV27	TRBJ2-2	TGTGCCAGCGGGAGACTAGCGGGAGCATTCGGGGAGCTGTTTTTT	CASGRLAGAFGELFF
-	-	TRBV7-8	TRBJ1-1	TGTGCCAGCAGCTTAGTGCGGACAGAAGTTGAAGCTTTCTTT	CASSLVRTEVEAFF
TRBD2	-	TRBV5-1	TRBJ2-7	TGCGCCAGCAGCTTCGACTATAGCGGGACCTACGAGCAGTACTTC	CASSFDYSGTYEQYF
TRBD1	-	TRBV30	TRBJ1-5	TGTGCCTGGAGCCATCACCGGGACAGTATTCATTTT	CAWSHHRDSIHF
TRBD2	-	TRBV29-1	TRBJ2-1	TGCAGCGGTCAGCGGGGATCCTACAATGAGCAGTTCTTC	CSGQRGSYNEQFF
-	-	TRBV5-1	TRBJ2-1	TGCGCCAGCAGCTCCGGACAGTCCTACAATGAGCAGTTCTTC	CASSSGQSYNEQFF